This TCR beta chain came from a study of spatial heterogeneity in lung cancer. Study overall: The study observed each unique TCR and UMI combination more than ten times on average in raw reads.

Sample time point: sample taken at primary tumor resection. Unsorted whole RNA samples from tumor, nontumor lung or frozen PBMC were sequenced. Donation came from 70 or so patients with untreated early-stage non-small cell lung cancer. The CDR3 is 18 amino acids. V lost 2 bases and J 1 base, leaving 19 bases between the germline ends. CDR1 is MNHEY and CDR2 is SMNVEV in the germline V gene (reference sequence). This clonotype was observed at least ten times. The antigen remains undetermined. Study-level results: Ubiquitous expanded tumor TCRs surfaced in blood more at resection than they did at follow-up.

Every cDNA TCR molecule received its own unique molecular identifier. TCRdb reanalysed the 5' RACE reads using MiXCR and keeps one entry per CDR3 protein. The sample includes 45,000 or so distinct CDR3 sequences, about 7.4% of them seen just once. The sample in question was PBMCs, obtained at surgery. The receptor was derived from a female donor with early-stage non-small cell lung cancer. The chain combines TRBV27 with TRBJ2-3, with a tentative D call TRBD2 (7 bases). The CDR3 loop is CASSLLGGPRSRTDTQYF. The CDR3 DNA reads TGTGCCAGCAGTTTACTCGGGGGGCCTAGGTCTCGCACAGATACGCAGTATTTT.